These T cell receptor beta chains were read from a single sample in a study of CD8+ T cells in alopecia areata. Method: immunoSEQ multiplex PCR; TCRdb's copy keeps in-frame clones and lacks some. The profile shows more than 110,000 clones, 65% to 90% of them singletons. Sequencing was performed on CD8+ T cells sorted from blood, taken at week 4, from a patient treated with tofacitinib. The receptors come from a human donor with alopecia areata. Both conserved end residues are trimmed from each CDR3.

J,V,CDR3
TRBJ1-6,TRBV4-3,ASSQGGTDNSPLH
TRBJ2-7,TRBV5-1,ASSLPDSYEQY
TRBJ2-1,TRBV5-6,ASSLSRNEQF
TRBJ2-1,TRBV5-1,ASSLAIRGHEQF
TRBJ2-7,TRBV29-1,SVGDEGYEQY
TRBJ2-1,TRBV7-3,ASSLLAGGFNEQF
TRBJ1-2,TRBV9,ASSAKDGGNYGYT
TRBJ2-2,TRBV25-1,ASSVTGTSGWRELF
TRBJ2-7,TRBV29-1,SVLTGGRYEQY
TRBJ2-1,TRBV29-1,SVSSGGAYNEQF
TRBJ2-5,TRBV6-5,ASSYFAGEETQY
TRBJ2-7,TRBV29-1,SVQKTGTGVDYEQY
TRBJ2-7,TRBV5-1,ASSGGEGQTYEQY
TRBJ2-7,TRBV2,ASSVLLALYEQY
TRBJ2-5,TRBV6-5,ASSLLNQETQY
TRBJ2-3,TRBV6-6,ASSQPGTVISDTQY
TRBJ2-2,TRBV6-5,ASKAGNTGELF
TRBJ2-7,TRBV4-1,ASSQPSYEQY
TRBJ2-3,TRBV7-6,ASSRDSSTDTQY
TRBJ2-5,TRBV9,ASSEGLQETQY
TRBJ1-1,TRBV30,AWTGGHTEAF
TRBJ2-5,TRBV14,ASSQERPGSAQY
TRBJ2-1,TRBV7-2,ASSLGSGGGSSYNEQF
TRBJ1-5,TRBV27,ASSIWGGPQH
TRBJ2-6,TRBV4-3,ASSQDGVTNSGANVLT